This note documents a single T cell receptor beta chain sequence. This specimen belongs to a study of cytomegalovirus exposure and HLA in healthy donors. Germline V gene lookup returns CDR1 MNHEY and CDR2 SVGAGI. The V and J ends lost 8 bases and 8 bases respectively, with 18 bases between them. This CDR3 spans 13 amino acids. PCR involved 60 Vbeta and 13 Jbeta primers. Only in-frame clones appear in the TCRdb table, and some are missing; sequencing was by immunoSEQ multiplex PCR. Its listing shows under 95,000 clones. The sample consisted of PBMCs. The TCR was taken from a man aged 50-59 years in good health and CMV-seronegative. V is TRBV6-5 and J is TRBJ1-2; maybe TRBD1 (5 bases). DNA for the CDR3: TGTGCCAGCCGCCTTTACAGGAGTGGGGGCTACACCTTC. Its translation is CASRLYRSGGYTF.